Listed below are T cell receptor beta chains from one sample, sequenced in a study of blood T cell repertoires in COVID-19. The table came from immunoSEQ multiplex PCR; TCRdb's copy has only in-frame clones and leaves some out. The repertoire has 270,000 or so clones, 84% of them found once; the top ten carry approximately 3.6%. The sequenced sample was PBMCs or T cells enriched from blood (not recorded which). These receptor sequences come from a man in his fifties who had recovered from COVID-19. Each CDR3 is given with its conserved first and last residue. A D gene is named only where the DNA matches it firmly. Size is stated for part of the rows, as once, few or many counts, or as a class when the clone is expanded.

TRBD1	NA	TRBJ2-5	15	TRBV7-2	CASSEPGQGTETQYF	TGTGCCAGCAGCGAACCGGGACAGGGGACCGAAACCCAGTACTTC
NA	once	TRBJ1-6	14	TRBV12-5	CASGRTDLRSPLHF	TGTGCTAGTGGTCGGACAGACCTTAGGTCACCCCTCCACTTT
TRBD2	NA	TRBJ2-3	14	TRBV5-4	CASSLAGSTDTQYF	TGTGCCAGCAGCCTAGCGGGGAGCACAGATACGCAGTATTTT
NA	NA	TRBJ2-6	17	TRBV7-9	CASTQGGQSSGANVLTF	TGTGCCAGCACCCAGGGGGGACAGAGCTCTGGGGCCAACGTCCTGACTTTC
NA	NA	TRBJ2-1	16	TRBV19	CASSIPRQSSYNEQFF	TGTGCCAGTAGTATCCCCCGACAGAGCTCCTACAATGAGCAGTTCTTC
NA	NA	TRBJ1-6	14	TRBV14	CASSLKGGSSPLHF	TGTGCCAGCAGCCTTAAAGGGGGATCTTCACCCCTCCACTTT
NA	few	TRBJ1-6	17	TRBV28	CASSLAPGEPSNSPLHF	TGTGCCAGCAGTTTAGCGCCAGGCGAGCCTTCTAATTCACCCCTCCACTTT
NA	NA	TRBJ1-1	15	TRBV2	CASSRQALVNTEAFF	TGTGCCAGCAGCCGCCAGGCTCTCGTGAACACTGAAGCTTTCTTT
TRBD2	NA	TRBJ2-1	14	TRBV5-1	CASSPSGGKTEQFF	TGCGCCAGCAGCCCGAGCGGGGGGAAAACTGAGCAGTTCTTC
NA	NA	TRBJ1-5	14	TRBV27	CASSLSGRGQPQHF	TGTGCCAGCAGTTTATCGGGGAGGGGTCAGCCCCAGCATTTT
TRBD2	NA	TRBJ2-7	15	TRBV7-2	CASSLEGGRVYEQYF	TGTGCCAGCAGCTTAGAAGGCGGGAGAGTCTACGAGCAGTACTTC
TRBD1	NA	TRBJ1-2	13	TRBV28	CASLDRNNYGYTF	TGTGCCAGCTTGGACAGGAATAACTATGGCTACACCTTC
NA	once	TRBJ1-1	15	TRBV2	CASSVTQGTGTEAFF	TGTGCCAGCAGTGTTACCCAGGGTACGGGCACTGAAGCTTTCTTT
NA	NA	TRBJ2-2	13	TRBV27	CASSLQGHGELFF	TGTGCCAGCAGTTTACAAGGACACGGGGAGCTGTTTTTT
NA	NA	TRBJ2-1	15	TRBV27	CASSFGGSGPNEQFF	TGTGCCAGCAGTTTCGGGGGATCGGGCCCCAATGAGCAGTTCTTC
TRBD2	NA	TRBJ2-2	17	TRBV6-6	CASSPRLAGVRTGELFF	TGTGCCAGCAGTCCTCGACTAGCGGGAGTAAGAACCGGGGAGCTGTTTTTT
NA	NA	TRBJ2-3	12	TRBV7-9	CASTLASDTQYF	TGTGCCAGTACTCTAGCATCGGATACGCAGTATTTT
NA	NA	TRBJ2-3	13	TRBV10-1	CASSDGGTDTQYF	TGCGCCAGCAGTGACGGAGGCACAGATACGCAGTATTTT
TRBD2	few	TRBJ2-7	16	TRBV10-1	CASSVRRTSVSYEQYF	TGCGCCAGCAGTGTGAGGCGGACTAGCGTCAGCTACGAGCAGTACTTC
TRBD1	NA	TRBJ1-5	15	TRBV28	CASSLPGQGVWPQHF	TGTGCCAGCAGTTTACCGGGACAGGGAGTTTGGCCCCAGCATTTT
TRBD1	NA	TRBJ1-4	15	TRBV5-4	CASSGTGQANEKLFF	TGTGCCAGCAGCGGAACGGGACAGGCTAATGAAAAACTGTTTTTT
NA	NA	TRBJ1-5	13	TRBV6-2/TRBV6-3	CASSYGTNQPQHF	TGTGCCAGCAGTTACGGCACCAATCAGCCCCAGCATTTT
NA	NA	TRBJ2-1	15	TRBV27	CASSLVGGAYNEQFF	TGTGCCAGCAGTTTAGTGGGAGGAGCCTACAATGAGCAGTTCTTC
NA	few	TRBJ1-5	16	TRBV28	CASSLGHLLDGQPQHF	TGTGCCAGCAGTTTGGGACACCTCCTGGACGGTCAGCCCCAGCATTTT
TRBD2	few	TRBJ2-3	17	TRBV9	CASSERGSGGDTDTQYF	TGTGCCAGCAGCGAAAGGGGTAGCGGGGGGGACACAGATACGCAGTATTTT
NA	NA	TRBJ1-5	13	TRBV6-5	CATAGAGNQPQHF	TGTGCCACCGCAGGGGCCGGCAATCAGCCCCAGCATTTT
NA	NA	TRBJ2-5	13	TRBV7-9	CASSLVREETQYF	TGTGCCAGCAGCTTAGTGCGGGAAGAGACCCAGTACTTC
TRBD1	NA	TRBJ1-1	15	TRBV3-1/TRBV3-2	CASSHLGQLNTEAFF	TGTGCCAGCAGTCACCTGGGACAGCTGAACACTGAAGCTTTCTTT
NA	few	TRBJ1-2	14	TRBV9	CASSVTAGSTGSTF	TGTGCCAGCAGCGTAACGGCGGGGAGCACTGGGAGCACCTTC
NA	NA	TRBJ1-3	14	TRBV10-3	CAISINLHGDTIYF	TGTGCCATCAGCATAAATTTACACGGGGACACCATATATTTT
TRBD1	NA	TRBJ1-1	13	TRBV10-3	CAINTGGGTEAFF	TGTGCCATCAATACAGGGGGGGGCACTGAAGCTTTCTTT